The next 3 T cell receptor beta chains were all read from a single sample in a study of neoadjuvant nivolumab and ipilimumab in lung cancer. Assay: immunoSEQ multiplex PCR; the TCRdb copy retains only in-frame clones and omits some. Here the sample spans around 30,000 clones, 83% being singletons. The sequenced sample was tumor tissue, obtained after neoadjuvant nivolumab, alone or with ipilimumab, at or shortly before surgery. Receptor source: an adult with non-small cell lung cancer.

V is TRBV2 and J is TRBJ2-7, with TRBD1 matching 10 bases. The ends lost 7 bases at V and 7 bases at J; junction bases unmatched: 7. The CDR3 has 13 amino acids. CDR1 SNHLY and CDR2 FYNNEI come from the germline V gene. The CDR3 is CASMRDRGEEQYF. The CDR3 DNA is TGTGCCAGCATGAGGGACAGGGGTGAGGAGCAGTACTTC.

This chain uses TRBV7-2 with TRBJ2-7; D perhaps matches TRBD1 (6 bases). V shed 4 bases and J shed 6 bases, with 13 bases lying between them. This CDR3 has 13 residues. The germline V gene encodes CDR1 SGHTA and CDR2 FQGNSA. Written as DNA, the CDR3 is TGTGCCAGCAGCTCCCTATTACAGGGCGAGCAGTACTTC. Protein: CASSSLLQGEQYF.

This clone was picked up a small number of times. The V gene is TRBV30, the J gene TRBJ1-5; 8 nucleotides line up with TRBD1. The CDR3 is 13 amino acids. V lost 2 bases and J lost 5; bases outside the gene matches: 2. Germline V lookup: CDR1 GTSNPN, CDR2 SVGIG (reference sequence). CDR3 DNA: TGTGCCTGGAGTTCAGGGGGCGATCAGCCCCAGCATTTT. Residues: CAWSSGGDQPQHF. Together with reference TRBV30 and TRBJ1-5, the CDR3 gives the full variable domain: SQTIHQWPATLVQPVGSPLSLECTVEGTSNPNLYWYRQAAGRGLQLLFYSVGIGQISSEVPQNLSASRPQDRQFILSSKKLLLSDSGFYLCAWSSGGDQPQHFGDGTRLSIL.